This is a list of T cell receptor beta chains from one sample in a study of cytomegalovirus exposure and HLA in healthy donors. Here immunoSEQ multiplex PCR was the method, and the copy in TCRdb shows in-frame clones only, minus some. The table includes about 130,000 clones, over 75% detected once. The specimen sequenced was PBMCs. These receptors originate from a man younger than 40 in good health. Each CDR3 is given with its conserved first and last residue. The D gene is left open where the match is weak. Size is stated for part of the rows, as once, few or many counts, or as a class when the clone is expanded.

.	.	TRBJ2-1	TRBV4-1	TGCGCCAGCAGCCAAGAATGGCTCTATCTTGGCGGTGAGCAGTTCTTC	CASSQEWLYLGGEQFF
TRBD2	few	TRBJ2-4	TRBV15	TGTGCCACCAGCAGAGATAGGAGCGGGAGTTACATTCAGTACTTC	CATSRDRSGSYIQYF
TRBD2	.	TRBJ2-3	TRBV7-9	TGTTCCAGCAGCTTGACTAGCGGGGAGTGGTATTTT	CSSSLTSGEWYF
.	.	TRBJ2-2	TRBV7-2	TGTGCCAGCAGCCCAGGCAGTAAATGGGCCGGGGAGCTGTTTTTT	CASSPGSKWAGELFF
.	.	TRBJ2-1	TRBV19	TGTGCCAGTAGTATCACGACTGTTAATGAGCAGTTCTTC	CASSITTVNEQFF
TRBD1	.	TRBJ1-2	TRBV28	TGTGCCAGCAGCCCCCTGGGGGGACAGGGGCCCGGGTTCTACACCTTC	CASSPLGGQGPGFYTF
.	.	TRBJ2-1	TRBV2	TGTGCCAGCCTACCTAGCGAGGGCTACAATGAGCAGTTCTTC	CASLPSEGYNEQFF
TRBD1	.	TRBJ1-2	TRBV29-1	TGCAGCGTTGAGGGGGGCCCGGGACAGAACTATGGCTACACCTTC	CSVEGGPGQNYGYTF
.	.	TRBJ1-5	TRBV5-5	TGTGCCAGCAGCTTCCAGGGGCGGTTAGATCAGCCCCAGCATTTT	CASSFQGRLDQPQHF
.	.	TRBJ2-1	TRBV2	TGTGCCAGCACCTCAGTACCCCCCTCCTACAATGAGCAGTTCTTC	CASTSVPPSYNEQFF
.	.	TRBJ2-2	TRBV5-1	TGCGCCAGCAGCTTGGCGCAGGGTGGCGCGAACACCGGGGAGCTGTTTTTT	CASSLAQGGANTGELFF
TRBD2	.	TRBJ2-1	TRBV6-5	TGTGCCAGCAGTCCTGGACTAGCGGGCAACAATGAGCAGTTCTTC	CASSPGLAGNNEQFF
TRBD2	.	TRBJ2-1	TRBV14	TGTGCCAGCAGCCAAATTCGTCTAGCGGCGTACAATGAGCAGTTCTTC	CASSQIRLAAYNEQFF
.	.	TRBJ1-2	TRBV6-5	TGTGCCAGCAGTCCTCCTCCGGGTCCTGTGACCTTC	CASSPPPGPVTF
TRBD2	few	TRBJ2-3	TRBV4-2	TGTGCCAGCGGGGGCCATCGGGGGGGAGATACGCAGTATTTT	CASGGHRGGDTQYF
.	.	TRBJ1-1	TRBV30	TGTGCCTGGAGTGACTCGAACACTGAAGCTTTCTTT	CAWSDSNTEAFF